The sequence of this T cell receptor (beta chain) was determined in a study of CXCR3-negative and CXCR3-positive naive CD8 T cells. Study details: Cumulative TRB read yield was approximately 135 million, averaging about 1.5 +/- 0.3 million per library.

Study-level findings and limits: Naive cells that were CXCR3-positive had more hydrophobic TRB CDR3s (compared with CXCR3-negative naive cells).

Note on this clonotype: What it binds is unknown.

Germline CDR1 reads MNHEY; CDR2 reads SVGEGT. The CDR3 length is 17 residues. Triplicate sorts of 300,000 cells per CD8+ subset. The authors made the TRB cDNA libraries by 5' RACE using UMI labels. From its re-call of the 5' RACE reads, TCRdb lists each CDR3 protein once, without DNA. This sample contains about 89,000 distinct CDR3 sequences. The gene calls are TRBV6-2 or TRBV6-3 and TRBJ2-3; no DNA is available, so the TRBD1 call from TCRdb remains unchecked. Sequencing was performed on naive CXCR3+ CD8+ T cells from blood. Subset indicated: CD45RO-CCR7+CD27+CD95- naive CD8+ T cells expressing CXCR3 (TNR3+). This TCR was recovered from a human donor in good health. Some clones in this sample may be carry-over from other donors' samples. The chain's CDR3 is CASSLWTGGEYGDTQYF.